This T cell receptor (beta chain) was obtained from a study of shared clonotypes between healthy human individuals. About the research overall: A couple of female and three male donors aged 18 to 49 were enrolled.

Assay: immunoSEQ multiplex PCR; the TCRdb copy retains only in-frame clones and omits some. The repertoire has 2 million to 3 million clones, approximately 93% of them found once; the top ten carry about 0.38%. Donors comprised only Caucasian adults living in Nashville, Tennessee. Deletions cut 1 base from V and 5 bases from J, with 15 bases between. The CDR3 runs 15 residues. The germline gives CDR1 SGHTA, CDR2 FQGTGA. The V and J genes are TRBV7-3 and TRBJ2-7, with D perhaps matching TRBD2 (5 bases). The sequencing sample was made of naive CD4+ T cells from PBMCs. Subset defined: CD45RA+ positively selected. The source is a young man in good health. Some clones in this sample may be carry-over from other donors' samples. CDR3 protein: CASSLMSVGVHEQYF. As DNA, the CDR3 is TGTGCCAGCAGCTTAATGTCGGTGGGAGTCCACGAGCAGTACTTC.